A single sample gave rise to the 18 T cell receptor beta chains below, sequenced in a study of T cell repertoires in aging, cancer and after chemotherapy (dated by TCRdb to the late 2010s). Instead of sorted cells or RNA, genomic DNA extracted from peripheral blood served as the source for amplifying TCR beta rearrangements. Sequencing relied on an Illumina MiSeq. Using a mixed TRB-A/B primer pool, multiplex touch-down PCR amplified rearranged TRB sequences covering the V, D and J segments. TCRdb reprocessed the public reads (quality trimming at Q25 with fastp, clone calling with MiXCR) and kept in-frame beta chains. Here each entry gathers all rows of one CDR3 protein and keeps the most common genes and DNA. The sample contains 1,500 to 2,000 distinct CDR3 sequences, 58% of them found a single time. The ten largest clones capture roughly four fifths of the sample. Specimen: blood. These receptors were collected from a human donor with a blood cancer.

This clonotype appeared a few times. The chain combines TRBV6-5 with TRBJ1-1, with unresolved D. CDR3 length: 11 residues. V was cut by 4 bases and J by 8 bases, with 8 bases left in between. The germline V gene has CDR1 MNHEY and CDR2 SVGAGI. CDR3 coding DNA: TGTGCCAGCAGTTCAAGATCCGAAGCTTTCTTT. Encoded protein: CASSSRSEAFF.

This clonotype has a handful of counts. The V and J genes are TRBV19 and TRBJ2-3; weak D call: TRBD2 (6 bases). V lost 3 bases and J 8 bases, leaving 9 bases between the germline ends. CDR1 and CDR2 from the germline V gene are LNHDA and SQIVND (reference sequence). The length of the CDR3 is 12 residues. CDR3 bases: TGTGCCAGTAGTATTCAGGGAGGTACGCAGTATTTT. Its translation is CASSIQGGTQYF.

This clonotype was picked up a small number of times. This chain connects TRBV30 to TRBJ1-2; D not certain. The CDR3 extends over 13 amino acids. Germline values: CDR1 GTSNPN, CDR2 SVGIG (reference sequence). V shed 3 bases and J shed 6 bases, with 14 bases lying between them. The CDR3 sequence is CAWSEGGFDGYTF. The CDR3 bases are TGTGCCTGGAGCGAGGGCGGGTTTGATGGCTACACCTTC.

J is TRBJ2-7 and V is TRBV5-4; 7 bases line up with TRBD1. V lost 4 bases to trimming and J lost 2 bases; unmatched junction nucleotides: 3. Per germline, CDR1 SGHNT and CDR2 YYREEE (reference sequence). This CDR3 region has 13 residues. The CDR3 region is CASSHRGTYEQYF. CDR3 nucleotides: TGTGCCAGCAGCCACAGGGGAACCTACGAGCAGTACTTC.

The V and J genes are TRBV5-4 and TRBJ2-6; 10 bases match TRBD1. Looked up from germline, CDR1 is SGHNT and CDR2 is YYREEE (reference sequence). V lost 4 bases, J lost 0 bases, and 7 bases stayed unmatched. This CDR3 region has 18 residues. CDR3 bases: TGTGCCAGCAGCCGCACAGGGACAGGGGCCTCTGGGGCCAACGTCCTGACTTTC. Amino acid sequence: CASSRTGTGASGANVLTF.

V and J are TRBV24-1 and TRBJ2-3; 11 bases line up with TRBD1. After removal of 5 bases from V and 4 bases from J, the junction contained 4 bases not matched to a gene. Germline CDR1 and CDR2: KGHDR and SFDVKD. This CDR3 is built from 15 residues. This chain's CDR3 is CATSAKDRGPDTQYF. CDR3 in DNA: TGTGCCACCAGTGCCAAGGACAGGGGGCCAGATACGCAGTATTTT.

The chain has TRBV19 and TRBJ1-5; perhaps TRBD1 as D (5 bases). Germline loops: CDR1 LNHDA, CDR2 SQIVND (reference sequence). The V and J ends lost 1 base and 6 bases respectively, with 10 bases between them. CDR3 size: 14 residues. CDR3: CASSIGDFGQPQHF. The CDR3 DNA reads as TGTGCCAGTAGTATAGGGGACTTTGGTCAGCCCCAGCATTTT.

This chain connects TRBV6-5 to TRBJ1-1; 12 bases map to TRBD1. The germline V gene has CDR1 MNHEY and CDR2 SVGAGI. The CDR3 extends over 15 amino acids. J was trimmed by 5 bases and V by 8 bases; bases with no gene match: 9. CDR3 loop: CASQTPGQGATEAFF. The CDR3 DNA follows: TGTGCCAGCCAAACTCCGGGACAGGGGGCAACTGAAGCTTTCTTT.

This clonotype has only a few counts. The rearrangement joins TRBV6-5 to TRBJ2-3; D gene uncertain. Germline V CDR1 and CDR2: MNHEY, SVGAGI. The CDR3 contains 12 residues. The V gene lost 8 bases and the J gene lost 3 bases, with 9 bases spanning the gap. CDR3 loop: CASPDRTDTQYF. The CDR3 nucleotides read TGTGCCAGCCCTGACCGGACAGATACGCAGTATTTT.

The V call is TRBV6-1, the J call TRBJ2-1; perhaps D is TRBD1 or TRBD2 (5 bases each). Trimming took off 5 bases at V and 0 bases at J, with 14 bases between the two ends. This CDR3 has 16 amino acids. Germline V lookup: CDR1 MNHNS, CDR2 SASEGT. CDR3 DNA sequence: TGTGCCAGCAGTCCCTATTGGGGGAGCTCCTACAATGAGCAGTTCTTC. Amino acid sequence: CASSPYWGSSYNEQFF.

Turning to this clonotype: A much larger clone sits a single nucleotide away, making a read error possible. The chain recombines TRBV29-1 with TRBJ2-1; D unclear. Germline-derived CDR1 and CDR2 are SQVTM and ANQGSEA. CDR3 length: 12 amino acids. With 6 bases removed from V and 10 bases from J, the gap between germline ends came to 16 bases. For the CDR3, the DNA is TGCAGCGTGGTCCTGGGGTCGGACGAGCAGTTCTTC. This encodes CSVVLGSDEQFF.

CDR3: CASSLVRTGTNYSNQPQHF. DNA for the CDR3: TGTGCCAGCAGCTTAGTGAGGACAGGGACGAATTATAGCAATCAGCCCCAGCATTTT. This sequence joins TRBV7-2 and TRBJ1-5; 8 positions agree with TRBD1. CDR1 and CDR2 (germline): SGHTA, FQGNSA. The CDR3 covers 19 residues. With 1 base clipped from V and 0 bases from J, the junction kept 11 bases outside the gene matches. Filled out from reference TRBV7-2 and TRBJ1-5, the complete variable domain reads GAGVSQSPSNKVTEKGKDVELRCDPISGHTALYWYRQSLGQGLEFLIYFQGNSAPDKSGLPSDRFSAERTGGSVSTLTIQRTQQEDSAVYLCASSLVRTGTNYSNQPQHFGDGTRLSIL.

The rearrangement uses TRBV10-3 and TRBJ2-2, with D possibly being TRBD1 (5 bases). Germline assignment: CDR1 ENHRY and CDR2 SYGVKD. V was shortened by 3 bases and J by 4 bases, with 12 bases between the two germline ends. The CDR3 is made up of 15 amino acids. Written as DNA, the CDR3 is TGTGCCATCAGTGATAGAACAGGTCTCACCGGGGAGCTGTTTTTT. It translates to CAISDRTGLTGELFF.

The rearrangement links TRBV19 to TRBJ1-1, with no clear D. V lost 4 bases and J 0 bases, leaving 9 bases between the germline ends. The CDR3 is made up of 14 amino acids. The germline CDR1 and CDR2 sequences are LNHDA and SQIVND (reference sequence). CDR3 sequence reads: CASSTGVMNTEAFF. Written as DNA, the CDR3 is TGTGCCAGTAGTACTGGGGTGATGAACACTGAAGCTTTCTTT.

The V gene is TRBV5-4, the J gene TRBJ2-5; D unresolved. The germline V gene has CDR1 SGHNT and CDR2 YYREEE (reference sequence). Trimming left V 2 bases short and J 1 base short, with 6 bases between. The CDR3 sequence is 13 residues long. The CDR3 nucleotides are TGTGCCAGCAGCTTCCCAGGCCAAGAGACCCAGTACTTC. Its translation: CASSFPGQETQYF.

This chain joins TRBV6-1 and TRBJ2-3; 8 nucleotides match TRBD2. From germline, CDR1 is MNHNS and CDR2 SASEGT. After removal of 5 bases from V and 7 bases from J, the junction contained 5 bases not matched to a gene. This CDR3 is 13 amino acids long. The DNA of the CDR3 is TGTGCCAGCAGTTTACAGCGGGGGAATACGCAGTATTTT. Translating gives CASSLQRGNTQYF.

This rearrangement joins TRBV19 to TRBJ2-1, with a weak D call TRBD2 (6 bases). Germline-derived CDR1 and CDR2 are LNHDA and SQIVND (reference sequence). Trimming took 3 bases from V and 7 from J, leaving 13 bases between them. The CDR3 totals 14 residues. This CDR3 is CASSMRRVGNEQFF. For the CDR3, the DNA is TGTGCCAGTAGTATGAGGAGGGTGGGGAATGAGCAGTTCTTC. The entire variable domain, with the rest obtained from reference TRBV19 and TRBJ2-1, is as follows: DGGITQSPKYLFRKEGQNVTLSCEQNLNHDAMYWYRQDPGQGLRLIYYSQIVNDFQKGDIAEGYSVSREKKESFPLTVTSAQKNPTAFYLCASSMRRVGNEQFFGPGTRLTVL.

The chain links TRBV6-5 to TRBJ2-7, with 7 bases lining up with TRBD1. CDR1 and CDR2 from the germline V gene are MNHEY and SVGAGI. The V segment lost 10 bases and the J segment 6 bases; nucleotides outside the gene matches: 21. The CDR3 covers 16 residues. The CDR3 spells CATYHRGGGPFGEQYF. For the CDR3, the DNA is TGTGCCACCTACCACAGGGGTGGGGGCCCTTTCGGCGAGCAGTACTTC.